The next 22 T cell receptor beta chains were all read from a single sample in a study of vaccination and CD4 T cells after COVID-19. The treatment here: roughly 10-day PBMC culture with coronavirus spike peptide pools or control peptides (ViraFEST assay). Sequencing of cultured CD4+ T cell DNA used the Oncomine TCR Beta short-read assay. TCRdb itself ran the PCR reads through MiXCR, one entry per CDR3 protein. The table has about 10,000 distinct CDR3 sequences, roughly 27% seen once. These receptors' targets are unknown. The specimen was CD4+ T cells from blood, cultured in vitro, collected after SARS-CoV-2 vaccination. These receptors all stem from a human donor who had recovered from COVID-19.

This clonotype is judged large (0.1 to 1%). The chain carries TRBV7-2 and TRBJ2-7; tentative D call: TRBD1 (6 bases). From germline, CDR1 is SGHTA and CDR2 FQGNSA. V was trimmed by 3 bases and J by 0 bases, leaving 9 bases between them. The CDR3 is made up of 14 amino acids. The DNA for the CDR3 is TGTGCCAGCAGCTTTTCGACAGGCTCCTACGAGCAGTACTTC. Translated, it gives CASSFSTGSYEQYF.

The chain has TRBV7-2 and TRBJ1-3, with 7 bases that match TRBD1. Unmatched junction bases numbered 16, after V lost 3 bases and J lost 2 bases. Germline loops: CDR1 SGHTA, CDR2 FQGNSA. The CDR3 is made up of 19 amino acids. CDR3 in DNA: TGTGCCAGCAGCTTCTTCAACCCGCGGATACAGGGGACTGGAAACACCATATATTTT. Its translation: CASSFFNPRIQGTGNTIYF. The entire variable domain, with the rest obtained from reference TRBV7-2 and TRBJ1-3, is as follows: GAGVSQSPSNKVTEKGKDVELRCDPISGHTALYWYRQSLGQGLEFLIYFQGNSAPDKSGLPSDRFSAERTGGSVSTLTIQRTQQEDSAVYLCASSFFNPRIQGTGNTIYFGEGSWLTVV.

This clonotype has a handful of counts. The J gene is TRBJ1-1, the V gene TRBV5-8; no definite D call. The CDR3 loop spans 13 amino acids. V was clipped by 0 bases and J by 1 base, with 4 bases between them. The germline V gene has CDR1 SGHTS and CDR2 YDEGEE. CDR3 sequence reads: CASSLVPNTEAFF. In DNA form, the CDR3 reads TGTGCCAGCAGCTTGGTCCCGAACACTGAAGCTTTCTTT.

There are a few counts of this clonotype. The chain employs TRBV19 and TRBJ2-6; the D gene could be TRBD1 or TRBD2 (7 bases each). Looked up from germline, CDR1 is LNHDA and CDR2 is SQIVND (reference sequence). V lost 2 bases, J lost 2 bases, and 13 bases lay in between. This CDR3 is built from 17 residues. The DNA for the CDR3 is TGTGCCAGTAGTATACCGACAGGGAGGGCTGGGGCCAACGTCCTGACTTTC. It yields the protein CASSIPTGRAGANVLTF.

Only a few counts were recorded for this clonotype. The genes are TRBV7-9 and TRBJ1-4; TRBD1 matches 8 bases. Trimming removed 6 bases from V and 6 bases from J; junction bases left unmatched: 6. This CDR3 is built from 14 residues. CDR1 is SEHNR, CDR2 FQNEAQ, per germline (reference sequence). CDR3 region: CASSRDRGYEKLFF. The CDR3 region has the DNA TGTGCCAGCAGTCGTGACAGGGGCTATGAAAAACTGTTTTTT.

The V and J genes are TRBV5-6 and TRBJ1-2; D gene ambiguous. Between the trimmed V and J ends, which lost 2 bases and 2 bases, there was a span of 7 bases. The CDR3 has 13 amino acids. CDR1 and CDR2 (germline): SGHDT, YYEEEE. The CDR3 reads CASSFLGNYGYTF. The CDR3 DNA is TGTGCCAGCAGCTTTCTAGGGAACTATGGCTACACCTTC.

The rearrangement links TRBV5-1 to TRBJ1-5; no reliable D call. V was shortened by 0 bases and J by 3 bases, with 10 bases between the two germline ends. The CDR3 covers 15 residues. Germline CDR1 is SGHRS and CDR2 is YFSETQ. The chain's CDR3 is CASSLGTANNQPQHF. CDR3 DNA sequence: TGCGCCAGCAGCTTGGGGACGGCCAACAATCAGCCCCAGCATTTT. Supplemented by reference TRBV5-1 and TRBJ1-5, the full variable domain reads KAGVTQTPRYLIKTRGQQVTLSCSPISGHRSVSWYQQTPGQGLQFLFEYFSETQRNKGNFPGRFSGRQFSNSRSEMNVSTLELGDSALYLCASSLGTANNQPQHFGDGTRLSIL.

This clonotype has only one observation. V and J are TRBV4-2 and TRBJ2-2, with D possibly being TRBD1 or TRBD2 (5 bases each). CDR1 is LGHNA and CDR2 is YNFKEQ in the germline V gene. This CDR3 has 15 amino acids. V was trimmed by 4 bases and J by 6 bases, leaving 15 bases between them. The CDR3 protein is CASSPGLGAAGELFF. The CDR3 DNA follows: TGTGCCAGCAGCCCGGGGCTGGGAGCGGCCGGGGAGCTGTTTTTT.

This chain uses TRBV5-4 with TRBJ2-3; TRBD1 might be the D (6 bases). The germline CDR1 and CDR2 sequences are SGHNT and YYREEE (reference sequence). The CDR3 spans 16 residues. Between the trimmed V and J ends, which lost 2 bases and 4 bases, there was a span of 17 bases. CDR3 DNA: TGTGCCAGCAGCTTTAATAACAGGGAATTCCCAGATACGCAGTATTTT. Protein product: CASSFNNREFPDTQYF.

This sequence joins TRBV4-1 and TRBJ2-5, with D tentatively TRBD1 or TRBD2 (5 bases each). V was pared by 1 base and J by 1 base, with 16 bases between. This CDR3 has 17 amino acids. Germline V CDR1 and CDR2: MGHRA, YSYEKL. For the CDR3, the DNA is TGCGCCAGCAGCCAAGCGGCTCGGGACGCGGCCCAAGAGACCCAGTACTTC. It specifies CASSQAARDAAQETQYF.

The CDR3 protein is CASSLGRGQPLVNTEAFF. The CDR3 DNA sequence: TGTGCCAGCAGCTTGGGGAGGGGACAGCCTCTTGTGAACACTGAAGCTTTCTTT. V gene TRBV5-5 combines with J gene TRBJ1-1; 7 bases line up with TRBD1. Germline V CDR1 and CDR2: SGHKS, YYEKEE (reference sequence). The length of the CDR3 is 18 residues. V trimming: 0 bases; J trimming: 0 bases; junction bases outside the gene matches: 11.

There are a few counts of this clonotype. This chain uses TRBV28 with TRBJ1-1, with 8 bases lining up with TRBD1. CDR3 length: 15 residues. The V gene end was trimmed by 5 bases and the J gene end by 0 bases; junction bases not matched to a gene: 5. The germline V gene has CDR1 MDHEN and CDR2 SYDVKM. CDR3 coding DNA: TGTGCCAGCAGTCAGGGGGCGAAGGTGAACACTGAAGCTTTCTTT. Its translation is CASSQGAKVNTEAFF.

The rearrangement links TRBV20-1 to TRBJ2-4, with D possibly being TRBD2 (5 bases). This CDR3 region has 13 residues. V lost 7 bases, J lost 8 bases, and 18 bases lay in between. Looked up from germline, CDR1 is DFQATT and CDR2 is SNEGSKA (reference sequence). The CDR3 nucleotides read TGCAGTGTCCGACGGGTGGGAGCTGACATTCAGTACTTC. The encoded protein is CSVRRVGADIQYF.

This clonotype showed up just a few times. The chain combines TRBV4-2 with TRBJ2-5, with D unclear. CDR1 is LGHNA and CDR2 is YNFKEQ in the germline V gene. Trimming cost V 1 base and J 4 bases, with 7 bases left between them. The CDR3 loop spans 13 amino acids. This CDR3 reads CASSQGKGETQYF. CDR3 nucleotide sequence: TGTGCCAGCAGCCAAGGAAAGGGAGAGACCCAGTACTTC.

This clonotype has only a few counts. This rearrangement joins TRBV6-1 to TRBJ2-3; 11 bases are shared with TRBD2. Germline loops: CDR1 MNHNS, CDR2 SASEGT. V was pared by 9 bases and J by 0 bases, with 20 bases of the junction left unmatched. The CDR3 length is 20 residues. The CDR3 region is CASYRRRFSGRAASTDTQYF. In DNA form, the CDR3 reads TGTGCCAGTTACCGACGTCGTTTTAGCGGGAGGGCCGCTAGCACAGATACGCAGTATTTT.

The chain recombines TRBV10-2 with TRBJ2-1, with TRBD1 matching over 11 bases. V dropped 6 bases and J dropped 7; count of bases not matched to a gene: 5. In germline, CDR1 is WSHSY, CDR2 SAAADI. The CDR3 totals 14 residues. The CDR3 protein is CASRGQGARNEQFF. The CDR3 DNA reads as TGCGCCAGCAGAGGACAGGGGGCGCGGAATGAGCAGTTCTTC.

The V call is TRBV18, the J call TRBJ2-5; 13 bases align to TRBD2. The CDR3 contains 16 residues. V trimming: 6 bases; J trimming: 6 bases; junction bases outside the gene matches: 10. The germline V gene has CDR1 KGHSH and CDR2 LQKENI. The CDR3 here is CASSPKLAGGPQTQYF. The CDR3, as DNA: TGTGCCAGCTCCCCGAAACTAGCGGGAGGGCCGCAGACCCAGTACTTC.

This clonotype was counted once. V is TRBV3-1 and J is TRBJ2-1; possibly TRBD1 or TRBD2 for D (5 bases each). CDR3 length: 15 amino acids. The germline CDR1 and CDR2 sequences are LGHDT and YNNKEL (reference sequence). V lost 0 bases to trimming and J lost 7 bases, with 13 bases between them. The CDR3 spells CASSQDPGTWNEQFF. DNA of the CDR3: TGTGCCAGCAGCCAAGACCCGGGGACCTGGAATGAGCAGTTCTTC.

This clonotype turned up a few times. The rearrangement uses TRBV7-9 and TRBJ1-1; 7 nucleotides match TRBD1. The CDR3 consists of 14 residues. Germline trimming cut 3 bases from V and 2 bases from J; bases unmatched to any gene: 3. Germline loops: CDR1 SEHNR, CDR2 FQNEAQ (reference sequence). This CDR3 is CASSLAGGNTEAFF. The CDR3, as DNA: TGTGCCAGCAGCTTGGCAGGGGGAAACACTGAAGCTTTCTTT.

Relative to its sample, this clonotype is medium-sized. CDR3 in amino acids: CASSGAGGVNQPQHF. The CDR3 DNA reads as TGTGCCAGCAGTGGGGCAGGAGGGGTCAATCAGCCCCAGCATTTT. The V call is TRBV6-2 or TRBV6-3, the J call TRBJ1-5; a possible D gene is TRBD1 (5 bases). V shed 5 bases and J shed 3 bases, with 14 bases lying between them. Germline V gene data show CDR1 as MNHEY and CDR2 as SVGEGT. The CDR3 has 15 amino acids.

The genes are TRBV28 and TRBJ1-5; D gene ambiguous. The CDR3 extends over 16 amino acids. The V end was cut by 1 base, the J end by 1 base, with 11 bases between. Germline values: CDR1 MDHEN, CDR2 SYDVKM. The CDR3 bases are TGTGCCAGCAGTTTATTAGGGAAAGGAAGCAATCAGCCCCAGCATTTT. The encoded protein is CASSLLGKGSNQPQHF.

The chain carries TRBV25-1 and TRBJ1-2, with D hard to call. Trimming took 5 bases from V and 8 from J, leaving 21 bases between them. The V gene's germline CDR1 is MGHDK and CDR2 SYGVNS. This CDR3 has 15 amino acids. The CDR3 DNA follows: TGTGCCAGCAGTCCCCGAGCGGGGAGATTGGGAGGCTACACCTTC. Translating gives CASSPRAGRLGGYTF.